This entry concerns a single TCR beta chain. Authors' data handling: Amplified reference gene primers provided the basis for estimating nucleated cell counts. The table came from immunoSEQ multiplex PCR; TCRdb's copy has only in-frame clones and leaves some out. The V and J calls and clone size come from that table; D and trimming were worked out from the DNA. This sample yields 95,000 to 150,000 clones, of which roughly 82% are seen a single time; about 5% belongs to the top ten. The sample originates from a study of blood T cell repertoires in COVID-19. Looking at the study overall: The study drew acute and convalescent COVID-19 samples from the United States, Italy and Spain. Sources were T cells, B-cell-depleted T cells, or PBMCs; the material itself was cDNA or gDNA.

The germline V gene encodes CDR1 KGHDR and CDR2 SFDVKD. Trimming shortened V by 6 bases and J by 11 bases, and 13 bases separated the two germline ends. This CDR3 is 12 amino acids long. The source is a human donor in a cohort sampled during active COVID-19. The J gene is TRBJ1-5, the V gene TRBV24-1; D is perhaps TRBD1 (6 bases). Sequences were obtained from peripheral blood. CDR3 residues: CATSWGQGSQHF. Here the CDR3 DNA reads TGTGCCACCAGTTGGGGCCAGGGGTCCCAGCATTTT.